The source of this TCR beta chain is a study of blood T cell repertoires in COVID-19. About the research overall: The cDNA or gDNA used as material had been derived from T cells, B-cell-depleted T cells, or PBMCs.

Data came from immunoSEQ multiplex PCR; TCRdb stores just in-frame clones and leaves some out. The sample records fewer than 75,000 clones, roughly 86% being singletons. Trimming took off 6 bases at V and 14 bases at J, with 17 bases between the two ends. CDR1 MNHEY and CDR2 SVGAGI come from the germline V gene. The CDR3 runs 13 residues. The V and J genes are TRBV6-5 and TRBJ1-6; TRBD1 is a possible D gene (6 bases). This clonotype originated in a man between 60 and 75 years old with active or convalescent COVID-19. Sequencing used peripheral blood. The DNA for the CDR3 is TGTGCCAGCAGCCTAGACAGACAGGACGCCCTCCACTTT. Translating gives CASSLDRQDALHF.